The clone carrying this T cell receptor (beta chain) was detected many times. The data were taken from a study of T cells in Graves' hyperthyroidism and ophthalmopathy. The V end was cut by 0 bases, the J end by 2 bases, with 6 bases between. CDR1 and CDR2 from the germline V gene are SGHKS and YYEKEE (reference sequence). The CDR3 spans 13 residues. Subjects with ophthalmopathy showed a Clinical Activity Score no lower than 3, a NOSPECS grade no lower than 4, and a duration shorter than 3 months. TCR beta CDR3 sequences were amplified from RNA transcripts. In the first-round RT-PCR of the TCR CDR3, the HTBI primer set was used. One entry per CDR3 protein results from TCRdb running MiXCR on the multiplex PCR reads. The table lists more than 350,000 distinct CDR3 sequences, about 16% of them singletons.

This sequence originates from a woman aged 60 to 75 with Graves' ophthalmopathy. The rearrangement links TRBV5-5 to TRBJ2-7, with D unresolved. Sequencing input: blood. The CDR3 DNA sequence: TGTGCCAGCAGCTTGGTACGGGCCTACGAGCAGTACTTC. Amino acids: CASSLVRAYEQYF.